This TCR beta chain was observed in a study of cytomegalovirus exposure and HLA in healthy donors. Whole-study results and caveats: Analysis was carried out at a later point, and it linked a missense DCLRE1C variant to TCR beta V- and J-gene trimming. The study assumed roughly uniform donor sequencing depth for presence/absence analyses.

PCR amplification relied on 60 Vbeta primers (plus 13 Jbeta primers). Authors' methods: Roughly 81 million unique TCR beta chains, roughly 10 million shared, were counted in a later analysis. Clones were sequenced by immunoSEQ multiplex PCR, and TCRdb holds only the in-frame ones, with some missing. V and J calls and clone size follow that table, whereas D and trimming were derived from the DNA. This table has about 120,000 clones, 65% to 80% appearing once. Germline V lookup: CDR1 MNHEY, CDR2 SVGAGI. Losses at the gene ends were 9 bases for V and 4 bases for J; bases not matched to a gene: 8. The CDR3 runs to 13 residues. All donors participated as healthy donors of bone marrow. As concerns this clone: Antigen unknown.

The specimen was PBMCs. The receptor was derived from a man aged 18 to 29 in good health and CMV-seropositive. The V and J genes are TRBV6-5 and TRBJ1-2, with 7 nucleotides matching TRBD1. The CDR3 bases are TGTGCCAGTGGGGCAGGGGGTGCCTATGGCTACACCTTC. It codes for CASGAGGAYGYTF.